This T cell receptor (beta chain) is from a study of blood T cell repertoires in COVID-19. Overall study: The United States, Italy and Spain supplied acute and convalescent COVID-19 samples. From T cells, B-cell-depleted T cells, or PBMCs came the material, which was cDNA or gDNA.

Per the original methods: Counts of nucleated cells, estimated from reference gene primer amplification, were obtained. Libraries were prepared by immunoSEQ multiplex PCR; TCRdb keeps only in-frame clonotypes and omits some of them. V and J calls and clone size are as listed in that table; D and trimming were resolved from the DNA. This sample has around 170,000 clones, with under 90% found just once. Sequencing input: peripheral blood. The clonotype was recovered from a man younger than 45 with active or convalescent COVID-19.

Here the CDR3 reads CASSETGREQYV. CDR3 in DNA: TGCGCCAGCAGTGAGACAGGGCGCGAGCAGTACGTC. The V and J genes are TRBV10-2 and TRBJ2-7; tentative D call: TRBD1 (6 bases). CDR3 size: 12 residues. The germline V gene has CDR1 WSHSY and CDR2 SAAADI. The ends were cut back, 2 bases at V and 6 bases at J, with 8 bases in the middle.